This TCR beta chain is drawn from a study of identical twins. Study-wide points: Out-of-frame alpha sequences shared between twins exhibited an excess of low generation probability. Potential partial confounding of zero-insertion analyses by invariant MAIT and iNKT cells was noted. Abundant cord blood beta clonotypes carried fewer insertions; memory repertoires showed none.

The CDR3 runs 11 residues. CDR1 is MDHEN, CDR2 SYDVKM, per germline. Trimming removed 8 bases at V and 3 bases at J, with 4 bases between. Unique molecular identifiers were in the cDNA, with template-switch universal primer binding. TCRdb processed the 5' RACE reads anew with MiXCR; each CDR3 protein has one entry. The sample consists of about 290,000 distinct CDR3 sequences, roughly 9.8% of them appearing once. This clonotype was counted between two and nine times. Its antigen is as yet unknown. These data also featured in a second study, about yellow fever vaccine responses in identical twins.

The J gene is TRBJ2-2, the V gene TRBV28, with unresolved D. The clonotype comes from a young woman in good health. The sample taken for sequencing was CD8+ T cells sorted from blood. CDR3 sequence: CASVYTGELFF. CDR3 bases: TGTGCCAGCGTTTACACCGGGGAGCTGTTTTTT.